Presented here are 14 T cell receptor beta chains from one specimen sequenced in a study of shared clonotypes between healthy human individuals. Method: immunoSEQ multiplex PCR; TCRdb's copy keeps in-frame clones and lacks some. Seen here are about 1 million clones, roughly 75% observed once, and the top ten hold over 1.3%. The sequencing sample was made of memory CD4+ T cells sorted from blood. Described subset: CD45RA-negative fraction. These receptors were collected from a man between 18 and 35 years old in good health.

The chain is built from TRBV15 and TRBJ1-4; D call uncertain. The CDR3 is 16 residues long. The V gene's germline CDR1 is LNHNV and CDR2 YYDKDF (reference sequence). Trimming removed 0 bases at V and 3 bases at J, with 11 bases between. The CDR3, as DNA: TGTGCCACCAGCAGAGATCTGGGCGCGGCTAATGAAAAACTGTTTTTT. It yields the protein CATSRDLGAANEKLFF.

V and J are TRBV2 and TRBJ2-3, with TRBD1 identical over 7 bases. This CDR3 has 16 amino acids. Germline V gene sequence: CDR1 SNHLY, CDR2 FYNNEI. J lost 0 bases, V lost 6 bases, and 9 bases had no gene match. CDR3 nucleotides: TGTGCCAGCAGAGGGGGAAAGGGGGCTAGCACAGATACGCAGTATTTT. Protein product: CASRGGKGASTDTQYF.

V is TRBV7-2 and J is TRBJ2-1, with 11 bases aligning to TRBD2. Germline V lookup: CDR1 SGHTA, CDR2 FQGNSA. CDR3 size: 15 residues. V lost 5 bases, J lost 6 bases, and 6 bases stayed unmatched. CDR3 DNA sequence: TGTGCCAGCAGCACCGGACTAGCGGGCCGCAATGAGCAGTTCTTC. Its protein product is CASSTGLAGRNEQFF.

The chain links TRBV18 to TRBJ1-1; D remains unclear. This CDR3 is built from 16 residues. Germline CDR1 reads KGHSH; CDR2 reads LQKENI. V lost 3 bases and J lost 0, with 14 bases in between. The DNA for the CDR3 is TGTGCCAGCTCACCTTTATCCATAGGGATGAACACTGAAGCTTTCTTT. Translation gives CASSPLSIGMNTEAFF.

With regard to this clone: A clone one base away is much larger, so this may be a read error. The sample has other DNA sequences that encode this CDR3 too. The gene calls are TRBV15 and TRBJ1-1; D not resolved. This CDR3 has 13 amino acids. V was cut by 0 bases and J by 1 base, with 3 bases left in between. Germline lookup yields CDR1 LNHNV and CDR2 YYDKDF (reference sequence). CDR3 sequence reads: CATSRERNTEAFF. In DNA form, the CDR3 reads TGTGCCACCAGCAGAGAAAGGAACACTGAAGCTTTCTTT.

This clone is a singleton in its sample. This chain joins TRBV13 and TRBJ1-3, with D uncertain. Germline assignment: CDR1 PRHDT and CDR2 FYEKMQ (reference sequence). The CDR3 runs to 15 residues. The ends were cut back, 4 bases at V and 0 bases at J, with 10 bases in the middle. The CDR3 DNA sequence: TGTGCCAGCAGCTCTTTTCATTCCTCTGGAAACACCATATATTTT. Amino acids: CASSSFHSSGNTIYF.

This clone showed up just once. V and J are TRBV30 and TRBJ2-5; D possibly uses TRBD1 or TRBD2 (5 bases each). CDR3 length: 11 residues. Trimming removed 5 bases from V and 4 bases from J, with 8 bases in between. CDR1 and CDR2 (germline): GTSNPN, SVGIG (reference sequence). The CDR3 loop is CAWGTTETQYF. The CDR3 DNA reads TGTGCCTGGGGGACGACAGAGACCCAGTACTTC.

This clone appeared a few times. The chain joins TRBV5-5 to TRBJ1-3; no clear D. CDR3 length: 15 residues. From germline, CDR1 is SGHKS and CDR2 YYEKEE (reference sequence). V lost 1 base and J 0 bases, leaving 8 bases between the germline ends. CDR3 bases: TGTGCCAGCAGCTTGTACCAGAGCTCTGGAAACACCATATATTTT. Translated, it gives CASSLYQSSGNTIYF.

The CDR3 coding sequence is TGTGCCAGCAGCGTTTACACTGAAGCTTTCTTT. Its protein is CASSVYTEAFF. The genes are TRBV5-8 and TRBJ1-1; no clear D gene. The germline CDR1 and CDR2 sequences are SGHTS and YDEGEE. With 4 bases removed from V and 3 bases from J, the gap between germline ends came to 4 bases. The CDR3 has 11 residues.

This clone showed up just once. The V call is TRBV2, the J call TRBJ1-1, with D possibly matching TRBD1 (6 bases). Germline V CDR1 and CDR2: SNHLY, FYNNEI. The CDR3 runs to 16 residues. Between the trimmed V and J ends, which lost 6 bases and 0 bases, there was a span of 17 bases. The CDR3 protein is CASRAFPTGMNTEAFF. For the CDR3, the DNA is TGTGCCAGCAGGGCTTTCCCAACAGGGATGAACACTGAAGCTTTCTTT.

A few counts support this clone. V gene TRBV6-6 combines with J gene TRBJ1-2; possibly TRBD1 for D (6 bases). Germline lookup yields CDR1 MNHNY and CDR2 SVGAGI (reference sequence). The V gene lost 4 bases and the J gene lost 4 bases, with 16 bases spanning the gap. The CDR3 extends over 15 amino acids. The CDR3 here is CASSSQAGGGYGYTF. CDR3 bases: TGTGCCAGCAGTTCCCAGGCGGGAGGGGGCTATGGCTACACCTTC.

The V and J genes are TRBV5-6 and TRBJ1-6, with 7 nucleotides matching TRBD1. V trimming: 0 bases; J trimming: 3 bases; junction bases outside the gene matches: 6. Germline-derived CDR1 and CDR2 are SGHDT and YYEEEE. The CDR3 is 17 amino acids. CDR3 amino acids: CASSLVEGAGYNSPLHF. DNA of the CDR3: TGTGCCAGCAGCTTGGTGGAGGGGGCCGGCTATAATTCACCCCTCCACTTT.

The chain joins TRBV28 to TRBJ1-2, with D unclear. This CDR3 is 13 amino acids long. V was clipped by 3 bases and J by 5 bases, with 10 bases between them. Germline CDR1 and CDR2: MDHEN and SYDVKM. CDR3 in amino acids: CASSFDGHYGYTF. Here the CDR3 DNA reads TGTGCCAGCAGTTTCGACGGCCATTATGGCTACACCTTC.

The chain has TRBV10-3 and TRBJ2-5; 7 nucleotides line up with TRBD1. The CDR3 extends over 14 amino acids. The germline CDR1 and CDR2 sequences are ENHRY and SYGVKD. After removal of 6 bases from V and 4 bases from J, the junction contained 8 bases not matched to a gene. CDR3 protein: CAIRQGPSRETQYF. The CDR3 region has the DNA TGTGCCATCAGACAGGGGCCCTCACGAGAGACCCAGTACTTC.